This passage covers 17 T cell receptor beta chains from one sample sequenced in a study of T-cell memory formation after mild COVID-19. TCRdb processed the 5' RACE reads anew with MiXCR; each CDR3 protein has one entry. The sample carries approximately 480,000 distinct CDR3 sequences, around a sixth recorded once. The source material was PBMCs or a T cell subset sorted from them (not recorded which). The receptors derive from an adult woman who had mild COVID-19 (a few samples of this study predate the infection). Cell type and time point are not known.

The rearrangement links TRBV11-1 to TRBJ2-7; 10 bases line up with TRBD2. The CDR3 loop spans 16 amino acids. The ends lost 2 bases at V and 5 bases at J; junction bases unmatched: 9. Germline V gives CDR1 SGHAT, CDR2 FQDESV (reference sequence). CDR3 DNA: TGTGCCAGCAGCTTATCCAGCGGGAGGGCCCAGGACGAGCAGTACTTC. Its translation: CASSLSSGRAQDEQYF.

This clonotype was recorded a few times. This chain links TRBV5-1 with TRBJ2-5, with D possibly being TRBD2 (5 bases). The CDR3 loop spans 15 amino acids. CDR1 is SGHRS, CDR2 YFSETQ, per germline. V dropped 4 bases and J dropped 1 base, with 14 bases sitting between them. The CDR3: CASSGRGGPQETQYF. Here the CDR3 DNA reads TGCGCCAGCAGCGGTCGTGGAGGCCCCCAAGAGACCCAGTACTTC.

This clonotype was counted between two and nine times. The V and J genes are TRBV6-1 and TRBJ2-3; D may be TRBD2 (6 bases). There are 17 residues in the CDR3. Trimming shortened V by 7 bases and J by 4 bases, and 24 bases separated the two germline ends. Germline-derived CDR1 and CDR2 are MNHNS and SASEGT. Written as DNA, the CDR3 is TGTGCCAGCAACGGGACCCAGAGGCGGGAAGAGGCAGATACGCAGTATTTT. Translation: CASNGTQRREEADTQYF.

In DNA form, the CDR3 reads TGTGCCAGCAGCCGAGAGCAGGAGCCCCAGCATTTT. Its protein is CASSREQEPQHF. This sequence joins TRBV11-2 and TRBJ1-5, with no clear D. The CDR3 runs 12 residues. Germline V gives CDR1 SGHAT, CDR2 FQNNGV. Trimming shortened V by 5 bases and J by 8 bases, and 10 bases separated the two germline ends. Using reference TRBV11-2 and TRBJ1-5 for the parts outside the CDR3, the full variable domain is EAGVAQSPRYKIIEKRQSVAFWCNPISGHATLYWYQQILGQGPKLLIQFQNNGVVDDSQLPKDRFSAERLKGVDSTLKIQPAKLEDSAVYLCASSREQEPQHFGDGTRLSIL.

The chain combines TRBV11-2 with TRBJ2-1, with 8 bases aligning to TRBD2. The CDR3 covers 17 residues. V dropped 3 bases and J dropped 6; count of bases not matched to a gene: 13. Germline V gene lookup returns CDR1 SGHAT and CDR2 FQNNGV. The CDR3 DNA follows: TGTGCCAGCAGCTTGGGTAGAAGCGGGAGCAGAACCAATGAGCAGTTCTTC. As protein: CASSLGRSGSRTNEQFF.

This clonotype was counted a few times. The genes are TRBV7-8 and TRBJ2-7; D is possibly TRBD2 (6 bases). Trimming removed 6 bases from V and 3 bases from J, with 21 bases in between. Germline CDR1 is SGHVS and CDR2 is FQNEAQ. CDR3 length: 16 amino acids. The CDR3 loop is CASRSNPAGSFYEQYF. CDR3 nucleotide sequence: TGTGCCAGCAGATCCAACCCGGCGGGGAGCTTCTACGAGCAGTACTTC.

In this sample, this clonotype turned up a few times. The V call is TRBV30, the J call TRBJ2-7; D is uncertain. Trimming pared 5 bases from V and 6 bases from J, leaving 11 bases between. Germline lookup yields CDR1 GTSNPN and CDR2 SVGIG (reference sequence). The CDR3 runs to 11 residues. This CDR3 reads CAWGRTSEQYF. CDR3 coding DNA: TGTGCCTGGGGTCGGACCAGCGAGCAGTACTTC.

This clonotype was seen only a few times. V and J are TRBV27 and TRBJ2-2, with TRBD2 matching 9 bases. This CDR3 has 16 amino acids. J gave up 4 bases and V 1 base, and 4 bases lay outside the gene matches. CDR1 and CDR2 (germline): MNHEY, SMNVEV (reference sequence). In DNA form, the CDR3 reads TGTGCCAGCAGTTTATTAGCTAGCGGGACCACCGGGGAGCTGTTTTTT. Residues: CASSLLASGTTGELFF.

This rearrangement joins TRBV30 to TRBJ1-1; D is possibly TRBD1 (5 bases). Germline CDR1 is GTSNPN and CDR2 is SVGIG (reference sequence). The CDR3 is made up of 14 amino acids. The V and J ends lost 3 bases and 5 bases respectively, with 16 bases between them. CDR3 protein: CAWSLRAVGTEAFF. The CDR3 DNA is TGTGCCTGGAGCCTCAGGGCTGTTGGTACTGAAGCTTTCTTT.

This clonotype was seen at least ten times. V gene TRBV19 combines with J gene TRBJ2-2; D is uncertain. Germline V gene sequence: CDR1 LNHDA, CDR2 SQIVND (reference sequence). This CDR3 is 13 amino acids long. V dropped 3 bases and J dropped 6 bases, with 8 bases sitting between them. The CDR3 bases are TGTGCCAGTAGTATCCCCTGGGCCGGGGAGCTGTTTTTT. Translation: CASSIPWAGELFF.

The chain carries TRBV24-1 and TRBJ1-2; no firm D call. CDR3 length equals 14 residues. V was pared by 3 bases and J by 8 bases, with 15 bases between. Germline lookup yields CDR1 KGHDR and CDR2 SFDVKD. CDR3 nucleotides: TGTGCCACCAGTGATCCTTGGCGGGGAGAGGGCTACACCTTC. Amino acids: CATSDPWRGEGYTF.

The chain combines TRBV19 with TRBJ2-7; 8 nucleotides align to TRBD1. Germline V gene lookup returns CDR1 LNHDA and CDR2 SQIVND (reference sequence). The CDR3 has 15 amino acids. V lost 3 bases and J lost 4; bases outside the gene matches: 8. Here the CDR3 DNA reads TGTGCCAGTAGTATCCCAGGGGGCGATGGGTACGAGCAGTACTTC. This encodes CASSIPGGDGYEQYF.

The chain carries TRBV7-2 and TRBJ2-3, with 9 nucleotides matching TRBD2. Germline values: CDR1 SGHTA, CDR2 FQGNSA. There are 16 residues in the CDR3. V lost 6 bases, J lost 0 bases, and 7 bases stayed unmatched. The CDR3 region is CASSRLAELSTDTQYF. The CDR3, as DNA: TGTGCCAGCAGTCGACTAGCGGAACTTAGCACAGATACGCAGTATTTT.

This clonotype was detected only a few times. This chain connects TRBV20-1 to TRBJ2-1, with 9 bases aligning to TRBD1. J lost 8 bases, V lost 6 bases, and 11 bases had no gene match. Germline-derived CDR1 and CDR2 are DFQATT and SNEGSKA (reference sequence). The CDR3 has 14 amino acids. The CDR3 here is CSADRGIGLDEQFF. CDR3 nucleotide sequence: TGCAGTGCGGACAGGGGAATCGGGTTGGATGAGCAGTTCTTC.

The genes are TRBV15 and TRBJ2-3; D could derive from TRBD1 or TRBD2 (5 bases each). From germline, CDR1 is LNHNV and CDR2 YYDKDF (reference sequence). The CDR3 is 13 residues long. V lost 2 bases to trimming and J lost 9 bases, with 12 bases between them. CDR3 nucleotides: TGTGCCACCAGCAGACTAGTCCGGGACACGCAGTATTTT. Its protein is CATSRLVRDTQYF.

There are many counts of this clonotype. The chain joins TRBV4-1 to TRBJ1-1, with 7 bases aligning to TRBD1. Unmatched junction bases numbered 9, after V lost 3 bases and J lost 5 bases. CDR3 length: 15 residues. CDR1 and CDR2 (germline): MGHRA, YSYEKL. The DNA for the CDR3 is TGCGCCAGCAGCCAGAGGGACAGCGATTGGACTGAAGCTTTCTTT. Its translation is CASSQRDSDWTEAFF.

The table lists this clonotype with a few counts. The rearrangement joins TRBV4-3 to TRBJ1-2; D is possibly TRBD1 (5 bases). The CDR3 spans 15 residues. Between the trimmed V and J ends, which lost 0 bases and 5 bases, there was a span of 13 bases. CDR1 and CDR2 from the germline V gene are LGHNA and YSLEER. CDR3 bases: TGCGCCAGCAGCCAAGAAAAGACAGCCGATTATGGCTACACCTTC. The encoded protein is CASSQEKTADYGYTF.